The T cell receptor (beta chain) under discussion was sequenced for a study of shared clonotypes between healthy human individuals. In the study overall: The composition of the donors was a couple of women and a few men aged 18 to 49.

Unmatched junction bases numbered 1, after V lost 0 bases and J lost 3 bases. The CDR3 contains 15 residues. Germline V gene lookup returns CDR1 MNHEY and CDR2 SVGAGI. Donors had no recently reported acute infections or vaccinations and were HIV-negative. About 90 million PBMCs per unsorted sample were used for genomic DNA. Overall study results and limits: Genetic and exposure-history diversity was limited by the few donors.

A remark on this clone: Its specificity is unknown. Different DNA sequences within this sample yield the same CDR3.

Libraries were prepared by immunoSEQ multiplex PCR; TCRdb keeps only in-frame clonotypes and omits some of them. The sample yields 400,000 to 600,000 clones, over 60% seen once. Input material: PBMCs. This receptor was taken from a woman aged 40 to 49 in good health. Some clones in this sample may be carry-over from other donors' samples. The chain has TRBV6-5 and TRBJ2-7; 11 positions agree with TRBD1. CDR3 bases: TGTGCCAGCAGTTACTCGGGGACAGGGGGCTACGAGCAGTACTTC. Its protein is CASSYSGTGGYEQYF.